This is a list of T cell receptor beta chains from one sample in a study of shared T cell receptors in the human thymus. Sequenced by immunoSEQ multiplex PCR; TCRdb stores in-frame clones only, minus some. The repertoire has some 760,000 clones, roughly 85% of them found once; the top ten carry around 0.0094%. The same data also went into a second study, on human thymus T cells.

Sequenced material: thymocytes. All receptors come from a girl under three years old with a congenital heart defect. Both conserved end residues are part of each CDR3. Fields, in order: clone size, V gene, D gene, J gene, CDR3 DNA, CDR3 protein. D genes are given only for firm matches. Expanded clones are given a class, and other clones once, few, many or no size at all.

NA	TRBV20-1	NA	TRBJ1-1	TGCAGTGCTAGTTCAGGTGGGGAAGCTTTCTTT	CSASSGGEAFF
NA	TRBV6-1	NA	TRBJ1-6	TGTGCCAGCAGTGCACTATCCGACGTTGTTTCACCCCTCCACTTT	CASSALSDVVSPLHF
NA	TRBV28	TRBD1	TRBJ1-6	TGTGCCAGCAGTTTAATCTCTACCAAACTCCAGGGGGATTCACCCCTCCACTTT	CASSLISTKLQGDSPLHF
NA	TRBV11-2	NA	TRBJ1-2	TGTGCCAGCAGCTTACCCCCGGATGGCTACACCTTC	CASSLPPDGYTF
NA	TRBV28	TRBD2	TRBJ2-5	TGTGCCAGCAACTCTCGGGCTAGCGGGGTTACAGAGACCCAGTACTTC	CASNSRASGVTETQYF
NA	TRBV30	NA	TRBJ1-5	TGTGCCTGGTCCGGGACTTTTCCGCAAGGGGATCAGCCCCAGCATTTT	CAWSGTFPQGDQPQHF
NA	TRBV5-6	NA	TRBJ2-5	TGTGCCAGCAGCGCCCACATTTGGGAGACCCAGTACTTC	CASSAHIWETQYF
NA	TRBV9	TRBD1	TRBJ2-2	TGTGCCAGCAGCGCTGAGACAGGGCCGAACACCGGGGAGCTGTTTTTT	CASSAETGPNTGELFF
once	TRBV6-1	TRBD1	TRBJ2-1	TGTGCCATCCGACGTACAGGGGTCAATGAGCAGTTCTTC	CAIRRTGVNEQFF
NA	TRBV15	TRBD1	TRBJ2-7	TGTGCCACCAGCAGAGATTGTGGACAGGTCGACTACGAGCAGTACTTC	CATSRDCGQVDYEQYF
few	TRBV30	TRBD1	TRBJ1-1	TGTGCCTGGAACCCCCCTCACCTTGGGTCCAGACAGGGTAGTAGAAGGAACACTGAAGCTTTCTTT	CAWNPPHLGSRQGSRRNTEAFF
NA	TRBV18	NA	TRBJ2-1	TGTGCCAGCTCACCAAGCTCCTCCTACAATGAGCAGTTCTTC	CASSPSSSYNEQFF
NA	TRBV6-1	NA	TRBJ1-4	TGTGCCAGCAGTGAACCTTACAGGTGCCCTAATGAAAAACTGTTTTTT	CASSEPYRCPNEKLFF
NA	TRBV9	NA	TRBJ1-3	TGTGCCAGCAGGACAGGACCCTCTGGAAACACCATATATTTT	CASRTGPSGNTIYF
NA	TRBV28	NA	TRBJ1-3	TGTGCCAGCAGTTTACGGCTAGGGGCCCCTGGGTCTGGAAACACCATATATTTT	CASSLRLGAPGSGNTIYF
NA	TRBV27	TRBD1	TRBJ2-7	TGTGCCAGCAGTTTGCTTACATCGGGACAGGGTAACGAGCAGTACTTC	CASSLLTSGQGNEQYF
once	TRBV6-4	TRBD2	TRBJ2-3	TGTGCCAGCAGTGAGGGACTAGCGGGGGGTACGCAGTATTTT	CASSEGLAGGTQYF
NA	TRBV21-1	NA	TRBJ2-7	TGTGCCAGCAGCAAAGGGGTAAGGCAGGGAACCTACGAGCAGTACTTC	CASSKGVRQGTYEQYF
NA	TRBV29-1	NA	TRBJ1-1	TGCAGCGTTTTGGGGGCGGCTGCCTACACTGAAGCTTTCTTT	CSVLGAAAYTEAFF
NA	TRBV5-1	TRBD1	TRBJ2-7	TGCGCCAGCAGCTGTAGCACAGGGGGCGTATCCTACGAGCAGTACTTC	CASSCSTGGVSYEQYF
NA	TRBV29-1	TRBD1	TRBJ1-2	TGCAGCGTTATAACCCGGGACAGGCACAGCGACTATGGCTACACCTTC	CSVITRDRHSDYGYTF
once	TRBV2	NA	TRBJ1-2	TGTGCCAGCAGAGGCAGGGTAGGATGGGGCTACACCTTC	CASRGRVGWGYTF
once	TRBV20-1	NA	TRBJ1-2	TGCAGTGCTAGAGATGCAGATGGCTACACCTTC	CSARDADGYTF
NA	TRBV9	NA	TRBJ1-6	TGTGCCAGCAGCGTAGGGGGGGGTTCGGAGTCACCCCTCCACTTT	CASSVGGGSESPLHF
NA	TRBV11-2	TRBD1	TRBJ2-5	TGTGCCAGCAGCAACGCAGGGGGCTCTCCAGAGACCCAGTACTTC	CASSNAGGSPETQYF
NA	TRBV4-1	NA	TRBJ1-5	TGCGCCAGCAGCCCCTTGGTCGGTAGGAGGCAGCCCCAGCATTTT	CASSPLVGRRQPQHF
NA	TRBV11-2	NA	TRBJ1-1	TGTGCCAGCAGCTTGGTCGGGACATCCGAAGCTTTCTTT	CASSLVGTSEAFF
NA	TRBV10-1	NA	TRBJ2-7	TGCGCCAGCAGTGGAGGCAGAAGCTTAACCTACGAGCAGTACTTC	CASSGGRSLTYEQYF
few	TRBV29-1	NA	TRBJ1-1	TGCAGCGTTGAGGGGGGCACTGAAGCTTTCTTT	CSVEGGTEAFF
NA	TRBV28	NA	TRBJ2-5	TGTGCCAGCAGCGCACCCCAAGCCTCCAGCCCAAACCTCCTCAGCGAGTACCAAGAGACCCAGTACTTC	CASSAPQASSPNLLSEYQETQYF
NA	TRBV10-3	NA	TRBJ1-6	TGTGCCATCAGTGGCCTAGGGGTGGGAACTAATTCACCCCTCCACTTT	CAISGLGVGTNSPLHF
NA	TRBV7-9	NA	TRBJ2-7	TGTGCCAGCAGCTTAGATTCAGGGGACGAGCAGTACTTC	CASSLDSGDEQYF
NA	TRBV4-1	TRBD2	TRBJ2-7	TGCGCCAGCAGCTATCTAGCGGGGAGGACCTACGAGCAGTACTTC	CASSYLAGRTYEQYF
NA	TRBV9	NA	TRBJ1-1	TGTGCCAGCAGCGTAGACCCGGGGGGCTTGAACACTGAAGCTTTCTTT	CASSVDPGGLNTEAFF
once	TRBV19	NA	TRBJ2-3	TGTGCCAGTACTGGGGGGTCCACAGATACGCAGTATTTT	CASTGGSTDTQYF
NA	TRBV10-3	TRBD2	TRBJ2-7	TGTGCCATCAGTGAGCGGGGGGGCTCCTACGAGCAGTACTTC	CAISERGGSYEQYF
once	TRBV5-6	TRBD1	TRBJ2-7	TGTGCCAGCAGCCAAACTCGAGGGGGCTGGTACGAGCAGTACTTC	CASSQTRGGWYEQYF
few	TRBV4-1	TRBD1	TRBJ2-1	TGCGCCAGCAGCCAACGGGACAGGGGCTCCTACAATGAGCAGTTCTTC	CASSQRDRGSYNEQFF
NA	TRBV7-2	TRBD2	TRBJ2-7	TGTGCCAGCAGCTTTAGCGGGGGAGCTTCCTACGAGCAGTACTTC	CASSFSGGASYEQYF
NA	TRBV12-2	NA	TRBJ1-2	TGTGCAAGTCGCTTAGCGGGGCCCTCTAACTATGGCTACACCTTC	CASRLAGPSNYGYTF
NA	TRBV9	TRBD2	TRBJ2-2	TGTGCCAGCAGCGTAGAGCAGCCTAGCGGGGACAACGGCGGGGAGCTGTTTTTT	CASSVEQPSGDNGGELFF
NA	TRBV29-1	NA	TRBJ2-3	TGCAGCGTTGACTCGGTCGGGGGAGATACGCAGTATTTT	CSVDSVGGDTQYF
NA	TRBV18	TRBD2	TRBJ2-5	TGTGCCAGCTCACCAGACCCGGGGGGTAGAGAGACCCAGTACTTC	CASSPDPGGRETQYF
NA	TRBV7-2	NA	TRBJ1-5	TGTGCCAGCAGCTTAAAACTTGAGAGACATAATCAGCCCCAGCATTTT	CASSLKLERHNQPQHF
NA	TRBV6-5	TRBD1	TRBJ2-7	TGTGCCAGCAGTTACTCGGGGGACAGGGCAGGCGAGCAGTACTTC	CASSYSGDRAGEQYF
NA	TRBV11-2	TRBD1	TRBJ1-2	TGTGCCAGCAGCGATCCCGGGACAGCTGACTATGGCTACACCTTC	CASSDPGTADYGYTF
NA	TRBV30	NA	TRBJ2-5	TGTGCCTGGAGTGTTACACTACCTCGCCTTATTAAAGAGACCCAGTACTTC	CAWSVTLPRLIKETQYF
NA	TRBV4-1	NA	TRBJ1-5	TGCGCCAGCAGCCAGAGCAGGGTTGGCAATCAGCCCCAGCATTTT	CASSQSRVGNQPQHF
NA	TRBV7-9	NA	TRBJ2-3	TGTGCCAGCAGCTTAGATGTGCGGGGCTCCCCGGAGGCAGATACGCAGTATTTT	CASSLDVRGSPEADTQYF
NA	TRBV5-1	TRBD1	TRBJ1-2	TGCGCCAGCAGCCCGAACAGGGGTTTGAGGGACTATGGCTACACCTTC	CASSPNRGLRDYGYTF
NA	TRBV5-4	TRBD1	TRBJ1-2	TGTGCCAGCAGCTGGGACAGCATTAACTATGGCTACACCTTC	CASSWDSINYGYTF
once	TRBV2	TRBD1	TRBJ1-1	TGTGCCAGCAGTGAAACCTTGACAGGGTTCACTGAAGCTTTCTTT	CASSETLTGFTEAFF